The subject of this entry is one TCR beta chain. What it binds is unknown. Separation from the approximately 660-subject first cohort characterized the approximately 130-subject validation cohort, to which the donors belonged. The length of the CDR3 is 14 residues. Trimming took off 0 bases at V and 2 bases at J, with 7 bases between the two ends. Germline V gene sequence: CDR1 LGHNT, CDR2 FRNRAP. The sample comes from a study of cytomegalovirus exposure and HLA in healthy donors. Study context: The roughly 120 validation repertoires were reported in a later analysis to have been generated on the same platform as the approximately 700 first-cohort repertoires.

Overall study findings and caveats: Reportedly, diagnosis of cytomegalovirus status by the classifier showed high specificity and sensitivity. Three CMV-associated chains proved CMV antigen-specific in vitro.

Here immunoSEQ multiplex PCR was the method, and the copy in TCRdb shows in-frame clones only, minus some. The sample yields tens of thousands of clones, 85% to 95% seen once. The clonotype originates from a man younger than 35 in good health and CMV-seronegative. V gene TRBV12-5 combines with J gene TRBJ1-2; weak D call: TRBD1 (5 bases). The sequencing sample was made of PBMCs. The CDR3 reads CASGLVRGNYGYTF. The CDR3 bases are TGTGCTAGTGGTTTGGTAAGGGGAAACTATGGCTACACCTTC.